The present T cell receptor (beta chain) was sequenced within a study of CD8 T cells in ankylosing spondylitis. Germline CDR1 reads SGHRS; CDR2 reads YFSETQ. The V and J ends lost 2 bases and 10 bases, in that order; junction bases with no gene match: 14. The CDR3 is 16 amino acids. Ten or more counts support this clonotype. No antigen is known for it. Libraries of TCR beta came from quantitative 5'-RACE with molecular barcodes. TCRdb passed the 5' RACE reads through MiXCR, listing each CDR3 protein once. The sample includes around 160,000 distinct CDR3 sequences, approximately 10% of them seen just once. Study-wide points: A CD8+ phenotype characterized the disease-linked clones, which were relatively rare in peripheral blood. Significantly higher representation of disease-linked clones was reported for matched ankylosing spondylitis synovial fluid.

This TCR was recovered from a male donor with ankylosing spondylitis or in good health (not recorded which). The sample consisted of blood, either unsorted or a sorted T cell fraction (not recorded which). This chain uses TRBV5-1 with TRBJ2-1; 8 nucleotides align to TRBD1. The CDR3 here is CASSFSRGQGASEQFF. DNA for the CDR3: TGCGCCAGCAGCTTTAGTAGAGGACAGGGTGCCTCGGAGCAGTTCTTC.